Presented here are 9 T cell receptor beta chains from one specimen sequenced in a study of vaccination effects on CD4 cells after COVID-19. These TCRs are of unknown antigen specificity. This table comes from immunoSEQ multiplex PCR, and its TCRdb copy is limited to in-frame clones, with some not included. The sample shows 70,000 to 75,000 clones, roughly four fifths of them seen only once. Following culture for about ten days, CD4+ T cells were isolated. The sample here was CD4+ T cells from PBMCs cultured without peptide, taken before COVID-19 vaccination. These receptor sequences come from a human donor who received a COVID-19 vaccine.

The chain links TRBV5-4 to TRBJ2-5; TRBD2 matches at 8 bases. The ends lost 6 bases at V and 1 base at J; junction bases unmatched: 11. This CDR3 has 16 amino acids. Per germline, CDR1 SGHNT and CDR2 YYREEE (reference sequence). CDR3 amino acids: CASTRGGPSTQETQYF. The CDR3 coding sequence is TGTGCCAGCACACGCGGGGGGCCCTCCACCCAAGAGACCCAGTACTTC.

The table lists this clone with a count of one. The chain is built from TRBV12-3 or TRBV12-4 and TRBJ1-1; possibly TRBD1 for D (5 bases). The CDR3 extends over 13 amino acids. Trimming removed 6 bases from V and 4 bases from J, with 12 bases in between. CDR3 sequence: CASSHGTGTEAFF. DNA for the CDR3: TGTGCCAGCAGCCACGGGACGGGCACTGAAGCTTTCTTT.

The CDR3, as DNA: TGTGCCAGTAGTATAGACGCCAGGCAGCATCGGCAGCATTTT. Translation gives CASSIDARQHRQHF. This chain joins TRBV19 and TRBJ1-5; no firm D call. The CDR3 runs 14 residues. With 0 bases removed from V and 13 bases from J, the gap between germline ends came to 16 bases. Germline CDR1 reads LNHDA; CDR2 reads SQIVND (reference sequence).

For the CDR3, the DNA is TGTGCCAGTGGGGAGAGCTCCTATAATTCACCCCTCCACTTT. Residues: CASGESSYNSPLHF. The chain couples TRBV19 to TRBJ1-6; D call uncertain. Germline assignment: CDR1 LNHDA and CDR2 SQIVND (reference sequence). This CDR3 comprises 14 residues. V shed 8 bases and J shed 0 bases, with 8 bases lying between them.

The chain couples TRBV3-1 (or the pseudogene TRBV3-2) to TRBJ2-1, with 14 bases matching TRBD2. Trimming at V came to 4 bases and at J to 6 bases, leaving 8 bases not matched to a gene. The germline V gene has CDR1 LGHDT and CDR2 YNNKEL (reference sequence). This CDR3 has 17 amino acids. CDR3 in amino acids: CASSRGTSGGAGNEQFF. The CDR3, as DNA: TGTGCCAGCAGCCGGGGGACTAGCGGGGGCGCGGGCAATGAGCAGTTCTTC.

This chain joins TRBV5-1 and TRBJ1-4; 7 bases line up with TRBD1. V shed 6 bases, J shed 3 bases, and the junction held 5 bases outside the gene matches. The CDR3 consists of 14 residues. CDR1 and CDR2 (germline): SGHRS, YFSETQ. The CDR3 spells CASKIGTANEKLFF. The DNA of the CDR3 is TGCGCCAGCAAGATCGGGACAGCTAATGAAAAACTGTTTTTT.

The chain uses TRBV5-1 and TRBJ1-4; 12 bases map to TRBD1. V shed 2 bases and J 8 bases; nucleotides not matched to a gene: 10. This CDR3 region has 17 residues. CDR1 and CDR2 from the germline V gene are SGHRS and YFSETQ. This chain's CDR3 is CASSLPGQGAQEEKLFF. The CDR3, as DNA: TGCGCCAGCAGCTTACCGGGACAGGGGGCGCAGGAGGAAAAACTGTTTTTT.

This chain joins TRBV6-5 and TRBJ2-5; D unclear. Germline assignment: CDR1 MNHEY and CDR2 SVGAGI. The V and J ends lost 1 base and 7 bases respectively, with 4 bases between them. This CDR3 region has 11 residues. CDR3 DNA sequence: TGTGCCAGCAGTTACTTCGGGACCCAGTACTTC. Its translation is CASSYFGTQYF.

The CDR3: CASSASGYSYNEQFF. CDR3 sequence (DNA): TGTGCCAGCTCGGCTAGCGGTTACTCCTACAATGAGCAGTTCTTC. The chain combines TRBV18 with TRBJ2-1; TRBD2 matches at 7 bases. V was pared by 6 bases and J by 0 bases, with 5 bases of the junction left unmatched. The CDR3 is 15 residues long. From germline, CDR1 is KGHSH and CDR2 LQKENI.